This T cell receptor beta chain was recovered during a study of OX40 agonist ivuxolimab in advanced cancers. As for the study in general: Intravenous ivuxolimab was administered to patients every 2 weeks at 0.01 to 10 mg/kg.

Patients were ineligible given autoimmune disease history or systemic immunosuppression. The CDR3 is 13 amino acids. From germline, CDR1 is MGHDK and CDR2 SYGVNS. V was pared by 7 bases and J by 4 bases, with 13 bases between. Data came from immunoSEQ multiplex PCR; TCRdb stores just in-frame clones and leaves some out. The table records approximately 76,000 clones, 92% of them present only once. Study observations and caveats: Circulating CD4+ and CD8+ T cells showed clonal expansion by week 6 at 0.1 to 3.0 mg/kg.

Points on this clone: Its antigen remains unknown.

This chain joins TRBV25-1 and TRBJ1-1, with D hard to call. This receptor was obtained from an adult with an advanced solid tumor such as melanoma, head and neck, liver or kidney cancer. This specimen consisted of CD4+ or CD8+ T cells sorted from blood, obtained in a trial of the OX40 agonist ivuxolimab. Here the CDR3 reads CASTVGYATEAFF. In nucleotides, the CDR3 is TGTGCCAGCACGGTCGGGTACGCCACTGAAGCTTTCTTT.